This note documents a single TCR beta chain sequence. Its antigen is not known. A junction end diverges from the germline sequence, so it may reflect a read error. The sample comes from a study of T cells in localized non-small cell lung cancer. Study-wide results and limits: Longer overall survival associated with higher blood T cell density; shorter survival with higher adjacent-lung clonality. Among the tissues sampled, uninvolved adjacent lung had the highest T cell clonality, above tumor. The appearance of a median roughly 53 of the top 100 tumor clones was seen in adjacent lung.

This CDR3 comprises 16 residues. Germline loops: CDR1 SGHNT, CDR2 YENEEA. Sequencing used immunoSEQ multiplex PCR; TCRdb keeps in-frame clones, though not all of them. The sample consists of 8,200 or so clones, around 59% of them appearing once. The clonotype originates from a male donor aged 60 or over with stage I squamous cell lung carcinoma. The source material was lymph node tissue, sampled before any cancer treatment. This chain connects TRBV11-3 to TRBJ2-3; D is possibly TRBD2 (5 bases). In DNA form, the CDR3 reads TGTGCCAGCAGCCTTAGGAAGACGGCTAGCACAGATACGCAATATTTT. Translation: CASSLRKTASTDTQYF.